This is a list of T cell receptor beta chains from one sample in a study of T cells after yellow fever vaccination. TCRdb re-called the 5' RACE reads through MiXCR, storing one row per CDR3 protein. Of more than 300,000 distinct CDR3 sequences listed, around 10% are singletons. The sample here was CD4+ T cells sorted from PBMCs, taken 45 days after the yellow fever booster vaccination. The receptor source for this set is a man younger than 30 who received the YFV17D yellow fever vaccine. Both conserved end residues are part of each CDR3. A D gene is named only where the DNA matches it firmly. A clone size is listed for some rows: how often the clone was seen (once, few, many), or a class if it is expanded.

v_gene	d_gene	abundance	j_gene	CDR3aa	CDR3nt
TRBV28	NA	few	TRBJ1-1	CASSLWSLGTEAFF	TGTGCCAGCAGTTTATGGAGTTTGGGCACTGAAGCTTTCTTT
TRBV4-3	NA	NA	TRBJ2-3	CASSQEGHPESTDTQYF	TGCGCCAGCAGCCAGGAGGGACATCCAGAATCCACAGATACGCAGTATTTT
TRBV20-1	TRBD1	NA	TRBJ1-6	CSASPPDRGPSPLHF	TGCAGTGCTAGCCCACCAGACAGGGGGCCTTCACCCCTCCACTTT
TRBV20-1	NA	NA	TRBJ2-5	CSAAGSGETQYF	TGCAGTGCTGCCGGGAGCGGGGAGACCCAGTACTTC
TRBV5-1	NA	many	TRBJ2-4	CASSKTVLGAKNIQYF	TGCGCCAGCAGCAAGACAGTCTTAGGAGCCAAAAACATTCAGTACTTC
TRBV6-5	TRBD1	NA	TRBJ1-5	CASSYPGQLNQPQHF	TGTGCCAGCAGTTACCCGGGACAGTTAAATCAGCCCCAGCATTTT
TRBV12-3/TRBV12-4	TRBD1	NA	TRBJ2-3	CASRRTGFTDTQYF	TGTGCCTCCAGAAGGACAGGATTCACAGATACGCAGTATTTT
TRBV20-1	NA	few	TRBJ2-7	CSARRDKYEQYF	TGCAGTGCTAGGCGGGACAAGTACGAGCAGTACTTC
TRBV29-1	NA	NA	TRBJ1-1	CSAEGQGVSTEAFF	TGCAGCGCGGAGGGGCAGGGCGTGAGCACTGAAGCTTTCTTT
TRBV15	TRBD1	NA	TRBJ1-5	CATSTEQGALQPQHF	TGTGCCACCAGCACGGAACAGGGGGCCTTGCAGCCCCAGCATTTT
TRBV10-3	NA	NA	TRBJ2-7	CAISSLDSSYERYF	TGTGCCATCAGTTCTCTGGACAGTTCCTACGAGCGGTACTTC
TRBV4-3	NA	many	TRBJ2-6	CASSQGPGHSGANVLTF	TGCGCCAGCAGCCAAGGTCCAGGGCACTCTGGGGCCAACGTCCTGACTTTC
TRBV20-1	TRBD1	many	TRBJ2-3	CSAHGQGADTQYF	TGCAGTGCTCACGGACAGGGCGCAGATACGCAGTATTTT
TRBV27	TRBD2	NA	TRBJ2-1	CASKSLAGRNEQFF	TGTGCCAGCAAGAGCCTAGCGGGGCGGAATGAGCAGTTCTTC
TRBV5-1	NA	many	TRBJ1-1	CASSPTGANTEAFF	TGCGCCAGCAGCCCGACAGGAGCTAACACTGAAGCTTTCTTT
TRBV18	TRBD1	few	TRBJ1-1	CASLPGQKNTEAFF	TGTGCCAGCTTGCCGGGACAGAAGAACACTGAAGCTTTCTTT
TRBV15	NA	few	TRBJ1-2	CATSGVGIIGGYTF	TGTGCCACCAGCGGAGTTGGGATTATCGGAGGCTACACCTTC
TRBV12-3/TRBV12-4	TRBD2	many	TRBJ2-3	CASSSSGGRADTQYF	TGTGCCAGCAGCTCTAGCGGGGGACGGGCAGATACGCAGTATTTT
TRBV27	NA	NA	TRBJ1-2	CASSLSGRWEGYTF	TGTGCCAGCAGTTTATCCGGGAGGTGGGAGGGCTACACCTTC
TRBV4-3	NA	NA	TRBJ2-6	CASSPVGGSSGANVLTF	TGCGCCAGCAGCCCGGTAGGGGGAAGCTCTGGGGCCAACGTCCTGACTTTC
TRBV12-3/TRBV12-4	TRBD1	NA	TRBJ1-5	CALGQRNQPQHF	TGTGCCCTGGGACAGAGAAATCAGCCCCAGCATTTT
TRBV7-3	NA	few	TRBJ2-3	CASSLKGPTDTQYF	TGTGCCAGCAGCTTAAAAGGACCTACAGATACGCAGTATTTT
TRBV5-4	NA	few	TRBJ2-5	CASSFGGGAIETQYF	TGTGCCAGCAGCTTCGGGGGCGGGGCTATAGAGACCCAGTACTTC
TRBV14	TRBD2	NA	TRBJ2-5	CASSQDPRTSRNQETQYF	TGTGCCAGCAGCCAAGATCCCCGGACTAGCAGAAACCAAGAGACCCAGTACTTC
TRBV6-2/TRBV6-3	TRBD2	few	TRBJ2-3	CASGGAGGRTDTQYF	TGTGCCAGCGGAGGTGCGGGGGGAAGGACAGATACGCAGTATTTT
TRBV10-3	NA	many	TRBJ2-3	CAISESGADTQYF	TGTGCCATCAGTGAGTCGGGAGCAGATACGCAGTATTTT
TRBV4-3	NA	NA	TRBJ1-2	CASSQDPAPFKGYTF	TGCGCCAGCAGCCAAGATCCCGCACCCTTTAAGGGCTACACCTTC
TRBV5-5	TRBD1	few	TRBJ1-5	CASKPLGTADNQPQHF	TGTGCCAGCAAACCGCTAGGGACAGCTGACAATCAGCCCCAGCATTTT
TRBV12-3/TRBV12-4	TRBD1	few	TRBJ1-4	CASSLSGTGKLFF	TGTGCCAGCAGTTTATCCGGGACAGGAAAACTGTTTTTT
TRBV10-3	NA	few	TRBJ1-2	CAISEEGGYTF	TGTGCCATCAGTGAGGAGGGGGGCTACACCTTC
TRBV12-3/TRBV12-4	TRBD2	NA	TRBJ2-1	CASSFQFSGGQFF	TGTGCCAGCAGTTTCCAATTTAGCGGGGGGCAGTTCTTC
TRBV18	TRBD1	few	TRBJ2-7	CASSPGQVSYEQYF	TGTGCCAGCTCACCTGGACAGGTCTCCTACGAGCAGTACTTC
TRBV12-3/TRBV12-4	TRBD1	few	TRBJ1-4	CASTPQVYRGNEKLFF	TGTGCCAGCACCCCACAGGTCTACAGGGGGAACGAAAAACTGTTTTTT
TRBV7-9	NA	NA	TRBJ2-5	CASSLGGTETQYF	TGTGCCAGCAGCTTAGGCGGGACAGAGACCCAGTACTTC
TRBV6-5	TRBD1	few	TRBJ1-1	CASSYSKAGGWNTEAFF	TGTGCCAGCAGTTACTCGAAGGCAGGGGGATGGAACACTGAAGCTTTCTTT
TRBV2	NA	NA	TRBJ2-1	CASSEERGAYNEQFF	TGTGCCAGCAGTGAAGAGAGAGGCGCTTACAATGAGCAGTTCTTC
TRBV19	TRBD1	NA	TRBJ1-5	CASDRGLKNQPQHF	TGTGCCAGTGACAGGGGCCTAAAAAATCAGCCCCAGCATTTT
TRBV30	NA	NA	TRBJ2-7	CAWSWSSYEQYF	TGTGCCTGGTCATGGAGCTCCTACGAGCAGTACTTC
TRBV5-4	TRBD2	NA	TRBJ2-1	CASSLVASGPGIF	TGTGCCAGCAGCTTGGTCGCTAGCGGTCCGGGGATCTTC
TRBV4-1	TRBD1	NA	TRBJ1-1	CASRRQGAVGYTEAFF	TGCGCCAGCCGCCGGCAGGGGGCCGTCGGTTACACTGAAGCTTTCTTT
TRBV5-6	NA	NA	TRBJ2-3	CASRRGVADTQYF	TGTGCCAGCAGGCGAGGAGTAGCAGATACGCAGTATTTT
TRBV10-3	NA	NA	TRBJ1-6	CAISEWGGANSPLHF	TGTGCCATCAGTGAGTGGGGAGGGGCAAATTCACCCCTCCACTTT
TRBV7-2	TRBD1	NA	TRBJ2-6	CASRDRVYSGANVLTF	TGTGCCAGCAGGGACAGGGTCTACTCTGGGGCCAACGTCCTGACTTTC
TRBV30	NA	few	TRBJ2-6	CAWTGAGANVLTF	TGTGCCTGGACGGGGGCTGGGGCCAACGTCCTGACTTTC
TRBV5-5	TRBD1	NA	TRBJ2-2	CASYSGPGGTGELFF	TGTGCCAGCTACTCGGGACCAGGGGGCACCGGGGAGCTGTTTTTT
TRBV7-2	NA	many	TRBJ1-2	CASSLEGPWEAGYTF	TGTGCCAGCAGCTTAGAAGGCCCGTGGGAGGCTGGCTACACCTTC
TRBV6-5	NA	NA	TRBJ2-3	CASRPIPPVPDTQYF	TGTGCCAGCAGACCGATCCCCCCGGTCCCGGATACGCAGTATTTT